This T cell receptor (beta chain) was found in a study of beta chain features in type 1 diabetes. As to this clone: Its specificity is unknown.

The entirety of the isolated RNA underwent reverse transcription, so expressed TCRB transcripts were sequenced. The repertoire was sequenced with immunoSEQ multiplex PCR; TCRdb's copy has only in-frame clones and lacks some. Of 60,000 to 75,000 clones in the sample, approximately 47% were seen once. CDR1 SGHRS and CDR2 YFSETQ come from the germline V gene. The CDR3 loop spans 15 amino acids. The J segment lost 4 bases and the V segment lost 3 bases, leaving 2 bases of the junction unmatched. Sorted CD4+ subsets: naive, central memory, regulatory, stem cell-like memory (CD45RO/CCR7/CD25/CD127/CD95/CD27 panel). General study findings and limits: Among patients, naive, central memory and Treg TCRB repertoires appeared more similar than among healthy donors. Type 1 diabetes patients had moderately but significantly shorter TCRB CDR3s in all four CD4+ subsets.

The genes are TRBV5-1 and TRBJ2-5, with 14 bases lining up with TRBD2. Sequencing was done on a sample of central memory CD4+ T cells from blood. The receptor's source is a man aged 30 to 39 with type 1 diabetes. The CDR3 is CASSSGTSGRETQYF. In DNA form, the CDR3 reads TGCGCCAGCAGCTCTGGGACTAGCGGGAGAGAGACCCAGTACTTC. The variable domain in full, completed from reference TRBV5-1 and TRBJ2-5, reads KAGVTQTPRYLIKTRGQQVTLSCSPISGHRSVSWYQQTPGQGLQFLFEYFSETQRNKGNFPGRFSGRQFSNSRSEMNVSTLELGDSALYLCASSSGTSGRETQYFGPGTRLLVL.